Following are 22 T cell receptor beta chains from one sample sequenced in a study of Graves' ophthalmopathy and Graves' hyperthyroidism. Investigators amplified TCR beta CDR3 regions from RNA transcripts. HTBI-primed first-round RT-PCR preceded second-round multiplex PCR. One entry per CDR3 protein, called by TCRdb with MiXCR from the multiplex PCR reads. The sample contains about 160,000 distinct CDR3 sequences, about 40% of which appear only once. The sample taken for sequencing was peripheral blood. These receptors were obtained from a woman aged 40 to 50 with Graves' ophthalmopathy.

This clonotype was detected ten times or more. V and J are TRBV28 and TRBJ2-5; a possible D gene is TRBD2 (6 bases). Germline CDR1 is MDHEN and CDR2 is SYDVKM. Trimming shortened V by 6 bases and J by 0 bases, and 11 bases separated the two germline ends. CDR3 length: 14 residues. In DNA form, the CDR3 reads TGTGCCAGCAGGCGCCTAGCGTACCAAGAGACCCAGTACTTC. This encodes CASRRLAYQETQYF.

The rearrangement uses TRBV12-3 or TRBV12-4 and TRBJ2-5, with TRBD2 matching 12 bases. The CDR3 runs 16 residues. V was pared by 4 bases and J by 2 bases, with 5 bases of the junction left unmatched. Here the CDR3 reads CASSSATSGGQETQYF. As DNA, the CDR3 is TGTGCCAGCAGTTCCGCGACTAGCGGGGGTCAAGAGACCCAGTACTTC.

This clonotype was detected many times. The gene calls are TRBV5-1 and TRBJ1-6; maybe TRBD1 (6 bases). The V gene lost 0 bases and the J gene lost 9 bases, with 10 bases spanning the gap. The CDR3 extends over 14 amino acids. Germline-derived CDR1 and CDR2 are SGHRS and YFSETQ. The CDR3 here is CASSLDGGRSPLHF. CDR3 in DNA: TGCGCCAGCAGCTTGGATGGGGGCCGTTCACCCCTCCACTTT.

This clonotype was counted ten times or more. CDR3 residues: CASSLSLLGEAETQYF. The CDR3 bases are TGTGCCAGCAGCTTAAGCTTGTTGGGGGAGGCGGAGACCCAGTACTTC. The chain carries TRBV7-3 and TRBJ2-5; the D gene is possibly TRBD2 (6 bases). Germline-derived CDR1 and CDR2 are SGHTA and FQGTGA. V was clipped by 1 base and J by 5 bases, with 17 bases between them. The CDR3 runs to 16 residues.

This chain connects TRBV29-1 to TRBJ1-6; D ambiguous. Germline V lookup: CDR1 SQVTM, CDR2 ANQGSEA. The CDR3 covers 12 residues. V shed 4 bases and J shed 7 bases, with 8 bases lying between them. This CDR3 reads CSVARPNSPLHF. CDR3 nucleotides: TGCAGCGTTGCACGGCCGAATTCACCCCTCCACTTT.

This clonotype is categorized as medium-sized (0.01 to 0.1%). This chain joins TRBV15 and TRBJ1-1; 7 bases fit TRBD1. Germline values: CDR1 LNHNV, CDR2 YYDKDF (reference sequence). Trimming took 2 bases from V and 5 from J; bases not matched to a gene: 5. The CDR3 is made up of 14 amino acids. The CDR3 region is CATSRTGVSTEAFF. DNA of the CDR3: TGTGCCACCAGCAGAACAGGGGTATCGACTGAAGCTTTCTTT.

This clonotype was recorded many times. The V call is TRBV6-5, the J call TRBJ2-7; TRBD2 is a possible D gene (7 bases). The germline gives CDR1 MNHEY, CDR2 SVGAGI. The CDR3 sequence is 14 residues long. With 4 bases removed from V and 3 bases from J, the gap between germline ends came to 13 bases. In nucleotides, the CDR3 is TGTGCCAGCAGTTTCGTAGGGGGGGACTACGAGCAGTACTTC. This encodes CASSFVGGDYEQYF.

This clonotype was counted once. The chain has TRBV6-2 or TRBV6-3 and TRBJ1-5; possibly TRBD1 for D (6 bases). Trimming pared 1 base from V and 0 bases from J, leaving 10 bases between. CDR1 is MNHEY and CDR2 is SVGEGT in the germline V gene. The CDR3 is 16 residues long. The CDR3 coding sequence is TGTGCCAGCAGTTACTTCGGACAGTATAGCAATCAGCCCCAGCATTTT. Its translation is CASSYFGQYSNQPQHF.

The chain uses TRBV12-5 and TRBJ1-1, with 8 bases that match TRBD1. This CDR3 is 14 amino acids long. Trimming at V came to 5 bases and at J to 4 bases, leaving 6 bases not matched to a gene. Germline values: CDR1 LGHNT, CDR2 FRNRAP. CDR3 bases: TGTGCTAGTGGTGGGGACAGGAGGGGCACTGAAGCTTTCTTT. It is translated as CASGGDRRGTEAFF.

The chain uses TRBV12-3 or TRBV12-4 and TRBJ1-2; D call uncertain. The CDR3 runs to 13 residues. The ends were cut back, 6 bases at V and 0 bases at J, with 8 bases in the middle. The CDR3 nucleotides read TGTGCCAGCAGCCGGCTTTCTAACTATGGCTACACCTTC. It translates to CASSRLSNYGYTF.

V is TRBV6-1 and J is TRBJ2-7; either TRBD1 or TRBD2 may supply D (5 bases each). The CDR3 consists of 15 residues. The V gene's germline CDR1 is MNHNS and CDR2 SASEGT. Trimming pared 5 bases from V and 3 bases from J, leaving 17 bases between. The CDR3 loop reads CASSPLGTWGYEQYF. For the CDR3, the DNA is TGTGCCAGCAGTCCCTTGGGGACCTGGGGCTACGAGCAGTACTTC.

This clonotype was observed at least ten times. The chain has TRBV11-2 and TRBJ1-5, with D perhaps TRBD1 (6 bases). Between the trimmed V and J ends, which lost 2 bases and 5 bases, there was a span of 13 bases. Per the germline V gene, CDR1 is SGHAT and CDR2 is FQNNGV. This CDR3 has 15 residues. CDR3 nucleotides: TGTGCCAGCAGCTTACGGGCAGGGGAGGATCAGCCCCAGCATTTT. Translating gives CASSLRAGEDQPQHF.

This clonotype was seen ten or more times. The genes are TRBV12-3 or TRBV12-4 and TRBJ1-6; D possibly corresponds to TRBD1 (6 bases). CDR3 length equals 15 residues. Deletions cut 3 bases from V and 10 bases from J, with 16 bases between. CDR3 in amino acids: CASSFMGARESPLHF. CDR3 DNA sequence: TGTGCCAGCAGTTTTATGGGGGCCAGGGAGTCACCCCTCCACTTT.

The chain is built from TRBV6-1 and TRBJ2-5; perhaps TRBD1 as D (5 bases). V lost 4 bases, J lost 5 bases, and 17 bases lay in between. The CDR3 runs to 15 residues. Germline CDR1 and CDR2: MNHNS and SASEGT. The CDR3 region is CASSGSPRTMETQYF. The CDR3 DNA reads as TGTGCCAGCAGTGGTAGCCCGAGGACAATGGAGACCCAGTACTTC.

In this sample, this clonotype turned up many times. The chain couples TRBV5-1 to TRBJ2-7; weak D call: TRBD1 (5 bases). Between the trimmed V and J ends, which lost 1 base and 6 bases, there was a span of 14 bases. The V gene's germline CDR1 is SGHRS and CDR2 YFSETQ. The CDR3 spans 14 residues. CDR3 residues: CASSLRGEVGEQYF. CDR3 DNA: TGCGCCAGCAGCTTGAGGGGTGAGGTCGGCGAGCAGTACTTC. The full variable domain, in which reference TRBV5-1 and TRBJ2-7 provide the parts outside the CDR3, is KAGVTQTPRYLIKTRGQQVTLSCSPISGHRSVSWYQQTPGQGLQFLFEYFSETQRNKGNFPGRFSGRQFSNSRSEMNVSTLELGDSALYLCASSLRGEVGEQYFGPGTRLTVT.

Many counts were recorded for this clonotype. The chain joins TRBV20-1 to TRBJ2-4; D possibly corresponds to TRBD2 (6 bases). Trimming stripped 6 bases from V and 0 bases from J, with 12 bases between. The germline V gene encodes CDR1 DFQATT and CDR2 SNEGSKA (reference sequence). This CDR3 comprises 14 residues. This CDR3 is CSAPPGEAKNIQYF. DNA for the CDR3: TGCAGTGCACCTCCGGGGGAAGCCAAAAACATTCAGTACTTC.

This clonotype occurred many times. The chain has TRBV6-2 or TRBV6-3 and TRBJ1-5; D is perhaps TRBD1 (5 bases). The CDR3 is made up of 15 amino acids. V lost 6 bases and J 4 bases, leaving 16 bases between the germline ends. Germline V CDR1 and CDR2: MNHEY, SVGEGT. CDR3 in DNA: TGTGCCAGCAGCCAACGACAGAGACTAAATCAGCCCCAGCATTTT. This gives the protein CASSQRQRLNQPQHF.

The genes are TRBV11-2 and TRBJ2-7; 8 positions agree with TRBD2. CDR1 and CDR2 (germline): SGHAT, FQNNGV. Trimming removed 4 bases from V and 3 bases from J; junction bases left unmatched: 14. The CDR3 has 17 amino acids. CDR3 in amino acids: CASSSLGGTSGVYEQYF. The DNA for the CDR3 is TGTGCCAGCAGCTCGCTGGGCGGAACTAGCGGAGTCTACGAGCAGTACTTC. Looking up the rest from reference TRBV11-2 and TRBJ2-7 gives the full variable domain: EAGVAQSPRYKIIEKRQSVAFWCNPISGHATLYWYQQILGQGPKLLIQFQNNGVVDDSQLPKDRFSAERLKGVDSTLKIQPAKLEDSAVYLCASSSLGGTSGVYEQYFGPGTRLTVT.

This clonotype showed up many times. The V gene is TRBV7-3, the J gene TRBJ2-7, with 7 nucleotides matching TRBD1. Germline CDR1 and CDR2: SGHTA and FQGTGA. V lost 3 bases and J lost 3; bases outside the gene matches: 2. The CDR3 spans 13 residues. DNA for the CDR3: TGTGCCAGCAGCTTGGGACAGCACTACGAGCAGTACTTC. It encodes CASSLGQHYEQYF. The whole variable domain, filled in from reference TRBV7-3 and TRBJ2-7, reads GAGVSQTPSNKVTEKGKYVELRCDPISGHTALYWYRQSLGQGPEFLIYFQGTGAADDSGLPNDRFFAVRPEGSVSTLKIQRTERGDSAVYLCASSLGQHYEQYFGPGTRLTVT.

The chain has TRBV20-1 and TRBJ1-2; no firm D call. V was trimmed by 0 bases and J by 0 bases, leaving 11 bases between them. The CDR3 spans 15 residues. Germline loops: CDR1 DFQATT, CDR2 SNEGSKA (reference sequence). The CDR3 DNA reads as TGCAGTGCTAGAGATCAGGCGTTAGCTAACTATGGCTACACCTTC. Protein sequence: CSARDQALANYGYTF.

The chain combines TRBV30 with TRBJ1-3; tentative D call: TRBD1 (5 bases). The V and J ends lost 3 bases and 0 bases respectively, with 9 bases between them. The CDR3 covers 14 residues. Germline CDR1 is GTSNPN and CDR2 is SVGIG (reference sequence). For the CDR3, the DNA is TGTGCCTGGAGCCCAGGGTTCTCTGGAAACACCATATATTTT. Translated, it gives CAWSPGFSGNTIYF.

V usage is TRBV28 and J usage is TRBJ1-2, with no clear D. Trimming removed 6 bases at V and 2 bases at J, with 10 bases between. The V gene's germline CDR1 is MDHEN and CDR2 SYDVKM. This CDR3 contains 13 residues. CDR3 in amino acids: CASRTHANYGYTF. The CDR3 nucleotides read TGTGCCAGCAGGACACACGCCAACTATGGCTACACCTTC.